Listed here are 20 T cell receptor beta chains from one sample, sequenced in a study of T cells in Graves' hyperthyroidism and ophthalmopathy. There were TCR beta CDR3 regions amplified from RNA transcripts. First-round RT-PCR targeting the TCR CDR3 was performed with the HTBI primer set. TCRdb reanalysed the multiplex PCR reads using MiXCR and keeps one entry per CDR3 protein. Among more than 550,000 distinct CDR3 sequences, approximately 18% were seen once, and the ten largest hold about a sixth. The sequenced material came from blood. These receptor sequences come from a woman aged 45-59 years with Graves' hyperthyroidism that later progressed to Graves' ophthalmopathy.

The rearrangement links TRBV6-1 to TRBJ2-6, with 9 bases aligning to TRBD2. J gave up 0 bases and V 8 bases, and 2 bases lay outside the gene matches. There are 15 residues in the CDR3. The V gene's germline CDR1 is MNHNS and CDR2 SASEGT. CDR3: CASWRGGSGANVLTF. The CDR3 nucleotides are TGTGCCAGCTGGCGGGGGGGCTCTGGGGCCAACGTCCTGACTTTC.

At least ten counts were recorded for this clonotype. The rearrangement uses TRBV5-1 and TRBJ1-2; no clear D. The CDR3 has 13 residues. CDR1 and CDR2 from the germline V gene are SGHRS and YFSETQ. V was clipped by 3 bases and J by 2 bases, with 8 bases between them. CDR3 coding DNA: TGCGCCAGCAGCTCCGGACGGAACTATGGCTACACCTTC. As protein: CASSSGRNYGYTF.

This clonotype was seen at least ten times. The chain carries TRBV5-4 and TRBJ2-5; TRBD2 aligns across 14 bases. Germline values: CDR1 SGHNT, CDR2 YYREEE (reference sequence). CDR3 size: 17 residues. V gave up 3 bases and J gave up 8 bases; unmatched junction bases: 12. The CDR3 nucleotides are TGTGCCAGCAGCTCAGGGACTAGCGGGGGTACGCGATATACCCAGTACTTC. It translates to CASSSGTSGGTRYTQYF.

The chain links TRBV6-2 or TRBV6-3 to TRBJ2-2, with D possibly being TRBD1 or TRBD2 (6 bases each). The V gene's germline CDR1 is MNHEY and CDR2 SVGEGT. Trimming stripped 5 bases from V and 4 bases from J, with 14 bases between. The CDR3 length is 15 residues. CDR3 residues: CASSRGVASTGELFF. The CDR3, as DNA: TGTGCCAGCAGTAGGGGGGTCGCGAGCACCGGGGAGCTGTTTTTT.

This clonotype was recorded at least ten times. The CDR3 region is CAWMWGASTEAFF. In DNA form, the CDR3 reads TGTGCCTGGATGTGGGGGGCATCCACTGAAGCTTTCTTT. The gene calls are TRBV30 and TRBJ1-1; D may be TRBD1 (6 bases). The germline gives CDR1 GTSNPN, CDR2 SVGIG (reference sequence). The V end was cut by 4 bases, the J end by 4 bases, with 13 bases between. The CDR3 loop spans 13 amino acids. The full variable domain, in which reference TRBV30 and TRBJ1-1 provide the parts outside the CDR3, is SQTIHQWPATLVQPVGSPLSLECTVEGTSNPNLYWYRQAAGRGLQLLFYSVGIGQISSEVPQNLSASRPQDRQFILSSKKLLLSDSGFYLCAWMWGASTEAFFGQGTRLTVV.

This clonotype was seen a few times. The V call is TRBV6-2 or TRBV6-3, the J call TRBJ1-5, with D uncertain. V lost 2 bases and J 0 bases, leaving 14 bases between the germline ends. The CDR3 length is 17 residues. Germline values: CDR1 MNHEY, CDR2 SVGEGT. CDR3 residues: CASSYGDKDNSNQPQHF. The CDR3 DNA reads TGTGCCAGCAGTTACGGTGACAAAGATAATAGCAATCAGCCCCAGCATTTT.

The gene calls are TRBV7-9 and TRBJ1-2; perhaps TRBD1 as D (5 bases). Trimming took 5 bases from V and 3 from J, leaving 16 bases between them. The CDR3 totals 15 residues. The germline gives CDR1 SEHNR, CDR2 FQNEAQ (reference sequence). The CDR3 DNA is TGTGCCAGCAGCCCGTTAAGGGACCTGTACTATGGCTACACCTTC. This encodes CASSPLRDLYYGYTF.

This clonotype was detected a few times. The gene calls are TRBV11-2 and TRBJ2-1; D gene unclear. This CDR3 is 13 amino acids long. V was trimmed by 1 base and J by 7 bases, leaving 8 bases between them. Per the germline V gene, CDR1 is SGHAT and CDR2 is FQNNGV. The CDR3 nucleotides read TGTGCCAGCAGCTTAGTAGTTATTAATGAGCAGTTCTTC. Its protein is CASSLVVINEQFF.

This sequence joins TRBV9 and TRBJ1-2; TRBD1 matches at 8 bases. Unmatched junction bases numbered 1, after V lost 2 bases and J lost 4 bases. Per germline, CDR1 SGDLS and CDR2 YYNGEE. CDR3 length: 13 residues. The CDR3 protein is CASSVGQAYGYTF. For the CDR3, the DNA is TGTGCCAGCAGCGTGGGACAGGCCTATGGCTACACCTTC.

This chain joins TRBV19 and TRBJ1-2, with a possible D match to TRBD1 (6 bases). This CDR3 contains 14 residues. The V and J ends lost 5 bases and 4 bases respectively, with 14 bases between them. From germline, CDR1 is LNHDA and CDR2 SQIVND (reference sequence). CDR3 in amino acids: CASSLQGSGYGYTF. CDR3 nucleotides: TGTGCCAGTAGTCTACAGGGATCAGGCTATGGCTACACCTTC.

The chain carries TRBV11-3 and TRBJ2-5; D is ambiguous. This CDR3 spans 13 amino acids. Trimming took 4 bases from V and 2 from J, leaving 8 bases between them. The germline V gene has CDR1 SGHNT and CDR2 YENEEA. The DNA for the CDR3 is TGTGCCAGCAGCTGGGCAGATCAAGAGACCCAGTACTTC. Amino acids: CASSWADQETQYF.

The V gene is TRBV5-1, the J gene TRBJ1-1; D ambiguous. V was shortened by 0 bases and J by 3 bases, with 12 bases between the two germline ends. This CDR3 has 15 residues. CDR1 is SGHRS and CDR2 is YFSETQ in the germline V gene. CDR3 nucleotides: TGCGCCAGCAGCTTGGCGGCAGGTGTGGACACTGAAGCTTTCTTT. Translated, it gives CASSLAAGVDTEAFF.

This clonotype was detected once. The chain recombines TRBV19 with TRBJ2-2, with a possible D match to TRBD2 (5 bases). CDR1 and CDR2 from the germline V gene are LNHDA and SQIVND (reference sequence). V was pared by 5 bases and J by 0 bases, with 22 bases between. This CDR3 is built from 19 residues. CDR3 in amino acids: CASSLAGLKSWPNTGELFF. Here the CDR3 DNA reads TGTGCCAGTAGTCTTGCTGGACTCAAGAGCTGGCCGAACACCGGGGAGCTGTTTTTT.

This clonotype was observed a few times. The V gene is TRBV24-1, the J gene TRBJ2-3, with D uncertain. The V gene lost 4 bases and the J gene lost 5 bases, with 9 bases spanning the gap. CDR1 is KGHDR, CDR2 SFDVKD, per germline. The CDR3 runs 13 residues. CDR3 sequence reads: CATSDPGRDTQYF. CDR3 bases: TGTGCCACCAGTGACCCTGGACGAGATACGCAGTATTTT.

This clonotype has just a few counts. The V and J genes are TRBV7-6 and TRBJ2-7, with 11 bases identical to TRBD1. The CDR3 runs 16 residues. J gave up 3 bases and V 5 bases, and 9 bases lay outside the gene matches. Germline V lookup: CDR1 SGHVS, CDR2 FNYEAQ. Here the CDR3 DNA reads TGTGCCAGCAGCCCTGGACAGGGGGCGACCGGCTACGAGCAGTACTTC. Protein: CASSPGQGATGYEQYF. The entire variable domain, with the rest obtained from reference TRBV7-6 and TRBJ2-7, is as follows: GAGVSQSPRYKVTKRGQDVALRCDPISGHVSLYWYRQALGQGPEFLTYFNYEAQQDKSGLPNDRFSAERPEGSISTLTIQRTEQRDSAMYRCASSPGQGATGYEQYFGPGTRLTVT.

The J gene is TRBJ2-1, the V gene TRBV19; D might be TRBD2 (5 bases). This CDR3 region has 14 residues. Germline V gene data show CDR1 as LNHDA and CDR2 as SQIVND (reference sequence). Trimming removed 10 bases from V and 0 bases from J, with 13 bases in between. The CDR3 is CATTDGISYNEQFF. In nucleotides, the CDR3 is TGTGCCACCACGGACGGGATCTCCTACAATGAGCAGTTCTTC.

Concerning this clonotype itself: One end of the junction fails to match germline, which may point to a read error. The chain uses TRBV20-1 and TRBJ2-2, with D tentatively TRBD1 or TRBD2 (6 bases each). The CDR3 length is 16 residues. Germline CDR1 reads DFQATT; CDR2 reads SNEGSKA (reference sequence). Here the CDR3 DNA reads TGCGGTGCTCCCCGGAGACCGGGGGCTTACACCGGGGAGCTGTTTTTT. It translates to CGAPRRPGAYTGELFF.

This clonotype was detected only a few times. In DNA, the CDR3 is TGCAGTGCTCCTGAGGTCTCTCGGGGCTTGGGTAATTCACCCCTCCACTTT. The encoded protein is CSAPEVSRGLGNSPLHF. The V gene is TRBV20-1, the J gene TRBJ1-6; TRBD1 might be the D (5 bases). Germline V gene sequence: CDR1 DFQATT, CDR2 SNEGSKA (reference sequence). CDR3 size: 17 residues. Trimming cost V 5 bases and J 6 bases, with 23 bases left between them.

This clonotype was detected many times. This chain uses TRBV12-3 or TRBV12-4 with TRBJ1-1; D unclear. This CDR3 has 12 residues. The ends were cut back, 4 bases at V and 3 bases at J, with 6 bases in the middle. CDR3 DNA sequence: TGTGCCAGCAGTTCTCAGTACACTGAAGCTTTCTTT. Translated: CASSSQYTEAFF.

This clonotype came up once. The V call is TRBV5-1, the J call TRBJ2-1; 13 nucleotides agree with TRBD2. V dropped 4 bases and J dropped 3; count of bases not matched to a gene: 7. This CDR3 comprises 17 residues. Germline V gene lookup returns CDR1 SGHRS and CDR2 YFSETQ. The CDR3 sequence is CASSLGTSGDLYNEQFF. CDR3 bases: TGCGCCAGCAGCCTCGGGACTAGCGGGGACCTCTACAATGAGCAGTTCTTC.